The entry that follows covers one TCR beta chain sequence. The target antigen is unknown. Assay used: immunoSEQ multiplex PCR; TCRdb lists only in-frame clones, some missing. The top ten clones hold 2.3% of a sample with fewer than 45,000 clones, under 95% of them seen once. The sample is drawn from a study of graft-versus-host responses after intestinal transplantation. Findings and caveats of the study: HvG clone declines early post-transplant were associated with peak circulating GvH levels.

The CDR3 totals 16 residues. CDR1 MNHEY and CDR2 SMNVEV come from the germline V gene (reference sequence). Trimming at V came to 5 bases and at J to 4 bases, leaving 9 bases not matched to a gene. Sequences were derived from PBMCs, sampled around 320 days after intestinal transplant. The J gene is TRBJ2-2, the V gene TRBV27, with 8 bases matching TRBD1. The clonotype originates from a human patient who received an intestinal transplant, so some T cells may come from the graft donor. CDR3 sequence reads: CASSTLTGAGTGELFF. The CDR3, as DNA: TGTGCCAGCAGTACCCTGACAGGGGCCGGCACCGGGGAGCTGTTTTTT.